One T cell receptor (beta chain) is described in this entry. Antigen: not known. This sample was taken from a study of T cell repertoires in ileal Crohn's disease. Across the whole study: Every patient was operated on for stricturing (about 60%) or penetrating (approximately 40%) complications. About half received postoperative treatment, roughly ten with thiopurines and 15 to 20 anti-TNF.

Libraries were prepared by immunoSEQ multiplex PCR; TCRdb keeps only in-frame clonotypes and omits some of them. Of roughly 13,000 clones listed, roughly four fifths are singletons. Findings and caveats of the study: All patients with clonality above 26.8% had endoscopic recurrence.

Included were adult ileal or ileocolonic Crohn's patients indicated for ileocolonic resection. The V and J ends lost 5 bases and 2 bases respectively, with 16 bases between them. Looked up from germline, CDR1 is MNHNY and CDR2 is SVGAGI (reference sequence). This CDR3 has 15 amino acids. Sequencing was carried out using ileal tissue. The TCR comes from an adult with Crohn's disease. The genes are TRBV6-6 and TRBJ2-7; no definite D call. The CDR3 spells CASSPNVGRTYEQYF. The CDR3 DNA is TGTGCCAGCAGTCCAAATGTGGGCCGGACCTACGAGCAGTACTTC.